The source of this TCR beta chain is a study of blood T cells in healthy people across ages. General study results and limits: Unknown CMV status may confound age-related changes in expanded clones. TCR beta diversity tracked closely with naive T cell percentage.

This clonotype has a handful of counts. Its antigen remains unknown. Germline V CDR1 and CDR2: SGDLS, YYNGEE. CDR3 size: 13 residues. V lost 4 bases and J 4 bases, leaving 12 bases between the germline ends. Sample-barcoded 5' priming and a J-beta primer mix drove a second PCR of roughly 6 to 12 cycles. Every cDNA was tagged by a template-switch adaptor with 12 random nucleotides. MiXCR, run by TCRdb on the 5' RACE reads, gives a single entry per CDR3 protein. Of hundreds of thousands of distinct CDR3 sequences in the sample, more than 40% were seen once. The source of this sequence is a woman in her sixties in good health. Material for sequencing was blood. The chain recombines TRBV9 with TRBJ2-7, with D perhaps matching TRBD1 or TRBD2 (5 bases each). CDR3 amino acids: CASSTGPEYEQYF. The CDR3 DNA reads TGTGCCAGCAGCACGGGACCTGAGTACGAGCAGTACTTC.